This T cell receptor (beta chain) was recovered during a study of blood T cell repertoires in COVID-19 (dated by TCRdb to about 2020). The study in broad terms: Collaborator samples came from the United States, Italy and Spain and covered acute and convalescent phases of COVID-19. The prospective study material was composed of cDNA or gDNA derived from T cells, B-cell-depleted T cells, or PBMCs. The dataset comprised deeply sampled blood TCRbeta repertoires from subjects exposed to, actively infected with, or recovered from COVID-19. The repertoires were made available in a free public database intended to serve as a resource for research on the immune response to SARS-CoV-2. Samples were obtained from the ongoing ImmuneRACE study (first 160 participants) and from 1,254 subjects provided by 6 global collaborators. Sample metadata almost always included a de-identified subject ID, COVID-19 status, age in years and sex. Where available, HLA class I and class II types were taken from metadata supplied by the sample provider and were not determined by assay-based typing. What the research found in general, with its limitations: How much clinical and demographic metadata was included differed by source and by participant, and the metadata was provided uncurated.

According to the germline V gene (reference sequence), CDR1 reads MNHNY and CDR2 reads SVGAGI. V is shortened by 3 bases, J by 4 bases, and the region joining them spans 13 bases. Including the terminal cysteine and phenylalanine, the CDR3 comprises 16 residues. The sequence is cut down to CDR3 DNA, 48 bases in frame from base 1. TCRbeta CDR3 regions were amplified from genomic DNA by means of the immunoSEQ Assay, a bias-controlled multiplex PCR. For the original study's pipeline: Nucleated cell counts per sample were estimated from amplification of reference gene primers within the assay. Sequence reads were collapsed and filtered to measure the absolute abundance of every unique TCRbeta CDR3 rearrangement. For each sample, productive Simpson clonality was calculated as the square root of Simpson's diversity index across productive rearrangements. TCRdb obtained this table from immuneACCESS and retained in-frame rearrangements with V and J assigned. These tables miss some clones; where compared with another copy, unresolved V genes account for less than half of the shortfall, and the remainder is unexplained. V and J calls and clone size follow that table, whereas D and trimming were derived from the DNA. This sample lists about 110,000 clones; roughly four fifths were detected once. About 17% of the sample is held by the ten biggest clonotypes.

Concerning this clone: Its antigen is unknown. No base quality values were provided; no much bigger clone lies one nucleotide off.

The collaborating institutions used their own protocols to collect whole blood in K2EDTA tubes. For TCRbeta analysis, collaborators shipped samples as frozen whole blood, isolated PBMCs, or DNA extracted from either of those sample types. The sample consisted of peripheral blood. The receptor chain draws on TRBV6-6 and TRBJ1-6; TRBD1 might be the D gene, on 6 matching bases. The sequence was collected from a woman aged 55-69 years with acute or convalescent COVID-19. The sequence in DNA is TGTGCCAGCAGTTATGGGGGCGGTGGGTATAATTCACCCCTCCACTTT. It is translated as CASSYGGGGYNSPLHF.